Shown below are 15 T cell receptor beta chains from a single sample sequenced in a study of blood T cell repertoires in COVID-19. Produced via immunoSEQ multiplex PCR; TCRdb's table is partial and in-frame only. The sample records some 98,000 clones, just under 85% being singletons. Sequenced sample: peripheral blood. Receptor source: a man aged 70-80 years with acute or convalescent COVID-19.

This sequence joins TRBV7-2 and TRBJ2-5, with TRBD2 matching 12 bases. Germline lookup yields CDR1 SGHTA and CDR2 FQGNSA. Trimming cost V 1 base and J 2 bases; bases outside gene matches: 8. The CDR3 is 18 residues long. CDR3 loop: CASSLGGLAGGLQETQYF. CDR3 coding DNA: TGTGCCAGCAGCTTAGGGGGTCTAGCGGGAGGGCTTCAAGAGACCCAGTACTTC.

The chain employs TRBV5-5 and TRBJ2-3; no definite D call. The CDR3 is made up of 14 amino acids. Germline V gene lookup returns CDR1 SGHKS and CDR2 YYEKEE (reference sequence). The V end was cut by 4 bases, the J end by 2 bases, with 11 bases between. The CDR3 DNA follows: TGTGCCAGCAGCCAGGAAATATTCACAGATACGCAGTATTTT. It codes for CASSQEIFTDTQYF.

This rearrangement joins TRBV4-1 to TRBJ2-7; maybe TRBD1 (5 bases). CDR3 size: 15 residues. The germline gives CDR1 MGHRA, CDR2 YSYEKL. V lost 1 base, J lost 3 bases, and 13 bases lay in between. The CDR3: CASSQAGALNYEQYF. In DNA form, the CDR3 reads TGCGCCAGCAGCCAAGCTGGGGCGCTTAACTACGAGCAGTACTTC.

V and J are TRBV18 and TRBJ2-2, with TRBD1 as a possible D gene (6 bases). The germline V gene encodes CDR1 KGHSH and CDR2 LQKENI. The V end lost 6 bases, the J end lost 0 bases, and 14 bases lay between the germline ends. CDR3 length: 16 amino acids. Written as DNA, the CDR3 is TGTGCCAGCTCTCCGGACAGAACACCGAACACCGGGGAGCTGTTTTTT. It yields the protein CASSPDRTPNTGELFF.

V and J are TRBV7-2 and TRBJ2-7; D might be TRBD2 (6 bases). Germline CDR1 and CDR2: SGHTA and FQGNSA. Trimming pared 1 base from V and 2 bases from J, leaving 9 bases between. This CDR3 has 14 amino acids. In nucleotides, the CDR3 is TGTGCCAGCAGCTTAGGGCGGGGCACCTACGAGCAGTACTTC. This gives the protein CASSLGRGTYEQYF.

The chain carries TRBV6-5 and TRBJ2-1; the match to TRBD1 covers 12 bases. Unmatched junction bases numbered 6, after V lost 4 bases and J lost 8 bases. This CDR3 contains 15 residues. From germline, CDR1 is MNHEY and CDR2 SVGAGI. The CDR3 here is CASSWGDRGRYEQFF. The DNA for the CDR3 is TGTGCCAGCAGTTGGGGGGACAGGGGGCGATATGAGCAGTTCTTC.

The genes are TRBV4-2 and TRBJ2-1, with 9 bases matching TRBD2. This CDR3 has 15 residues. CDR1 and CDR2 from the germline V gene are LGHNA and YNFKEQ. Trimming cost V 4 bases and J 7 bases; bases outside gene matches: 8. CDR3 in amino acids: CASSLAGGAGNEQFF. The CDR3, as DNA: TGTGCCAGCAGCCTTGCGGGGGGGGCGGGGAATGAGCAGTTCTTC.

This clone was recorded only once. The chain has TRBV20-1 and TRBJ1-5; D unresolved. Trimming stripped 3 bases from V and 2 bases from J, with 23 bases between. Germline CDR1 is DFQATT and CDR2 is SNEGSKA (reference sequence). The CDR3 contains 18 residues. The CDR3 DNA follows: TGCAGTGCTAGTACCGGACTTACACGTTCCTTCGGCAATCAGCCCCAGCATTTT. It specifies CSASTGLTRSFGNQPQHF.

CDR3 loop: CASSWQSTDTQYF. The CDR3 bases are TGTGCCAGCAGTTGGCAAAGCACAGATACGCAGTATTTT. The chain is built from TRBV6-2 or TRBV6-3 and TRBJ2-3, with unresolved D. Trimming took off 4 bases at V and 0 bases at J, with 5 bases between the two ends. The CDR3 spans 13 residues. CDR1 and CDR2 from the germline V gene are MNHEY and SVGEGT.

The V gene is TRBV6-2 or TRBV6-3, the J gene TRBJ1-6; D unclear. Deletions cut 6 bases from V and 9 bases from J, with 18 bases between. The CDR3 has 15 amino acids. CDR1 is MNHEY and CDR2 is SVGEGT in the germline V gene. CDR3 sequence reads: CASSRGGRRSSPLHF. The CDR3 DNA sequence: TGTGCCAGCAGCCGAGGAGGTCGACGCAGTTCACCCCTCCACTTT.

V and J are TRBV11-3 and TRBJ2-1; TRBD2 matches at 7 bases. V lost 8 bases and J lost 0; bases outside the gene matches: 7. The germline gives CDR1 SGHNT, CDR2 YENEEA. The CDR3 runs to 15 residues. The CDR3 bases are TGTGCCAGCTCCCCGGGGGGATCCTCCTACAATGAGCAGTTCTTC. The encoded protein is CASSPGGSSYNEQFF.

The CDR3, as DNA: TGTGCCAGCAGCTTAGGGAAGCGGGGTGGCCACAATGAGCAGTTCTTC. Its protein product is CASSLGKRGGHNEQFF. V usage is TRBV5-4 and J usage is TRBJ2-1, with TRBD2 identical over 7 bases. Germline CDR1 SGHNT, CDR2 YYREEE (reference sequence). The CDR3 sequence is 16 residues long. V trimming: 2 bases; J trimming: 5 bases; junction bases outside the gene matches: 10.

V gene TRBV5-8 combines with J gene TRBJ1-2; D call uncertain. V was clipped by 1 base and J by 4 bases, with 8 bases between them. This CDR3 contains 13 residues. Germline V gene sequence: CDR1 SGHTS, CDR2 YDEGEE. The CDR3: CASSLYRTYGYTF. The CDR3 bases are TGTGCCAGCAGCTTGTACAGAACCTATGGCTACACCTTC.

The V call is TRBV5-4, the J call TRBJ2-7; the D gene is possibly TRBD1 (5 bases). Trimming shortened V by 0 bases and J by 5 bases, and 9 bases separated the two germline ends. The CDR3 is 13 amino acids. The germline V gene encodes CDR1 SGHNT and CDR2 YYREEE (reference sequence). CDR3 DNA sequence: TGTGCCAGCAGCTTGGCGTTCAGGGACGAGCAGTACTTC. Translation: CASSLAFRDEQYF.

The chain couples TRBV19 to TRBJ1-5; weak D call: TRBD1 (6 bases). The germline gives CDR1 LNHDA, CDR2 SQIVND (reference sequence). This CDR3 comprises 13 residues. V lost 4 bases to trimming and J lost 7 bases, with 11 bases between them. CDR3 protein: CASSTQGGQPQHF. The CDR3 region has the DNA TGTGCCAGTAGTACACAGGGTGGGCAGCCCCAGCATTTT.